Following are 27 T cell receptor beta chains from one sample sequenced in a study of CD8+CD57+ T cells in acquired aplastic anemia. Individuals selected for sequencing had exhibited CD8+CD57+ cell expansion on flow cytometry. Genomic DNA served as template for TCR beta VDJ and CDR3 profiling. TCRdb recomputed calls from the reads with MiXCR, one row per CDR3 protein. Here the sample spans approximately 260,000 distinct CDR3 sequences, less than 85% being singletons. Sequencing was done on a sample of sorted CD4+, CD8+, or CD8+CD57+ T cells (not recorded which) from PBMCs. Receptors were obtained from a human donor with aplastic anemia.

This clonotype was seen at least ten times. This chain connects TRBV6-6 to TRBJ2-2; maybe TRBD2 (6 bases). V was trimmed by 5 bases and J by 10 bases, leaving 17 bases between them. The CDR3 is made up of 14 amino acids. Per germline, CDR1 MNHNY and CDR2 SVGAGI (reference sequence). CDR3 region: CASSGLILPLELFF. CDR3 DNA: TGTGCCAGCAGTGGACTAATTCTGCCCCTGGAGCTGTTTTTT.

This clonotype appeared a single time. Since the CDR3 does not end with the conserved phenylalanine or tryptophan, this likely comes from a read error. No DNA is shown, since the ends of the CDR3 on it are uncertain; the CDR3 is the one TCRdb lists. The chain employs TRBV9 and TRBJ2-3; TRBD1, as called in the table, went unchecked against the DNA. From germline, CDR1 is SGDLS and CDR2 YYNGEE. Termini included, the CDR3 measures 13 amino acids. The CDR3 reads CASSVGANTQYFC.

CDR3 protein: CASSEVSGAGTEAFF. CDR3 nucleotide sequence: TGTGCCAGCAGTGAGGTCAGCGGGGCGGGCACTGAAGCTTTCTTT. V usage is TRBV2 and J usage is TRBJ1-1, with a weak D call TRBD1 (5 bases). This CDR3 comprises 15 residues. Deletions cut 3 bases from V and 4 bases from J, with 15 bases between. Looked up from germline, CDR1 is SNHLY and CDR2 is FYNNEI.

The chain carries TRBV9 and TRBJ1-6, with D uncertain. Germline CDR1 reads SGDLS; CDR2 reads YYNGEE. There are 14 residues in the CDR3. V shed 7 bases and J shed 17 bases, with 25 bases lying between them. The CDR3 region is CASGAAGNIQYFHF. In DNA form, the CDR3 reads TGTGCCAGCGGCGCGGCTGGGAACATTCAGTACTTCCACTTT.

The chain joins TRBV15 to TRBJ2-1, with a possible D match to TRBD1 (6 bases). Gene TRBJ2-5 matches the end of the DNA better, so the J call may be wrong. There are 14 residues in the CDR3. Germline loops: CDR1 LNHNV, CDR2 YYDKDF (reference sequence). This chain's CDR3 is CATSRQRQAETQYF. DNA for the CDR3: TGTGCCACCAGCAGACAGAGACAGGCAGAGACCCAGTACTTC.

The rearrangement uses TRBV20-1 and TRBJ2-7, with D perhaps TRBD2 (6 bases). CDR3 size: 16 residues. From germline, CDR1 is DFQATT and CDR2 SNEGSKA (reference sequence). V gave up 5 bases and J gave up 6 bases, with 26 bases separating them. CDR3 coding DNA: TGCAGTGCTGGTCCGACTAGAGGGATCTTAGTAGGCGAGCAGTACTTC. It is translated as CSAGPTRGILVGEQYF.

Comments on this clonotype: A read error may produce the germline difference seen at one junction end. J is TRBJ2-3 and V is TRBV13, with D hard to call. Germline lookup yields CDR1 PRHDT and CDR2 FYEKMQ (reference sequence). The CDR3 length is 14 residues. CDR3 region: CASSLDRDTDTQYF. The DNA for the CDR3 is TGTGCCAGCAGCTTAGACCGAGACACCGATACCCAGTATTTT.

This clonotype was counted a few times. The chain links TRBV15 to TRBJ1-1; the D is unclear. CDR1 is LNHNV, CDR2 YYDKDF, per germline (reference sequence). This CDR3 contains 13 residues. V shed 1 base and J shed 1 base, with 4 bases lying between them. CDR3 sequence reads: CATSRAKNTEAFF. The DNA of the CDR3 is TGTGCCACCAGCAGAGCAAAGAACACTGAAGCTTTCTTT.

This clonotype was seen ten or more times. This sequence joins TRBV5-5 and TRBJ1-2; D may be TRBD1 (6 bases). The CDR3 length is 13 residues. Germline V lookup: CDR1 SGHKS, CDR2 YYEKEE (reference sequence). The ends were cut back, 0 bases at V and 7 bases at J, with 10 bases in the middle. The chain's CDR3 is CASSLDRAGGYTF. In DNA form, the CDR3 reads TGTGCCAGCAGCTTGGACAGGGCAGGTGGCTACACCTTC.

CDR3 sequence (DNA): TGTGCCAGCAGCTTAGATGAGACAGAGTACTTC. Residues: CASSLDETEYF. V usage is TRBV11-3 and J usage is TRBJ2-5; perhaps TRBD1 as D (5 bases). CDR1 SGHNT and CDR2 YENEEA come from the germline V gene. CDR3 length: 11 residues. Between the trimmed V and J ends, which lost 0 bases and 12 bases, there was a span of 8 bases.

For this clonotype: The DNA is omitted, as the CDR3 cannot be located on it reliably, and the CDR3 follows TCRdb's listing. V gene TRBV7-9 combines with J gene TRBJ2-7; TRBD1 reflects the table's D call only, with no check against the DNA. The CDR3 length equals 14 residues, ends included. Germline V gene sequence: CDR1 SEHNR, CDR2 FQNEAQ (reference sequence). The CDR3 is CASSFGSGAGSHEV.

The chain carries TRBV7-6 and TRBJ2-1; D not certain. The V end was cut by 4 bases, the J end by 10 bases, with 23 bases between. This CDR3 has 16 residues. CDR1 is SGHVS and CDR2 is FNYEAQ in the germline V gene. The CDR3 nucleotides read TGTGCCAGCAGCTCGGAAAGAAATAGTTGGACCCACGAGCAGTTCTTC. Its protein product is CASSSERNSWTHEQFF.

The CDR3 region has the DNA TGTGCCAGCAGCTACGGTCAGAGAGGGTGGTGGAATGAGCAGTTCTTC. It specifies CASSYGQRGWWNEQFF. V gene TRBV11-1 combines with J gene TRBJ2-1; D possibly corresponds to TRBD2 (5 bases). The V gene's germline CDR1 is SGHAT and CDR2 FQDESV (reference sequence). The CDR3 spans 16 residues. V lost 4 bases and J lost 7, with 20 bases in between.

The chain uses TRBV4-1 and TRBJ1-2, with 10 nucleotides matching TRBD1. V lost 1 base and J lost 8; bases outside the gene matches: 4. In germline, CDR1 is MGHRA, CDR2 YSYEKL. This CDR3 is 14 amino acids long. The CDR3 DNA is TGCGCCAGCAGCCAAGGGACAGGGGGTGAGGGCTACACCTTC. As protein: CASSQGTGGEGYTF.

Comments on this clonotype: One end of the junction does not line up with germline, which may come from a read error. The CDR3: CASSPRVGEQIF. The CDR3 DNA reads TGTGCCAGCAGCCCCCGCGTCGGGGAGCAGATCTTC. The rearrangement joins TRBV7-9 to TRBJ2-1, with a possible D match to TRBD2 (5 bases). The CDR3 loop spans 12 amino acids. The germline CDR1 and CDR2 sequences are SEHNR and FQNEAQ (reference sequence). Using reference TRBV7-9 and TRBJ2-1 for the parts outside the CDR3, the full variable domain is DTGVSQNPRHKITKRGQNVTFRCDPISEHNRLYWYRQTLGQGPEFLTYFQNEAQLEKSRLLSDRFSAERPKGSFSTLEIQRTEQGDSAMYLCASSPRVGEQIFGPGTRLTVL.

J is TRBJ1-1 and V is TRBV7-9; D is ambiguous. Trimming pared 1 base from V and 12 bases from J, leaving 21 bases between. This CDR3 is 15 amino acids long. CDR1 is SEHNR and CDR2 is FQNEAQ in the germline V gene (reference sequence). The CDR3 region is CASSLDSTSETLSFF. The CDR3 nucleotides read TGTGCCAGCAGCTTAGACTCAACAAGTGAAACACTGTCTTTCTTT. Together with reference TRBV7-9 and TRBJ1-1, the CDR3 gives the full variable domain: DTGVSQNPRHKITKRGQNVTFRCDPISEHNRLYWYRQTLGQGPEFLTYFQNEAQLEKSRLLSDRFSAERPKGSFSTLEIQRTEQGDSAMYLCASSLDSTSETLSFFGQGTRLTVV.

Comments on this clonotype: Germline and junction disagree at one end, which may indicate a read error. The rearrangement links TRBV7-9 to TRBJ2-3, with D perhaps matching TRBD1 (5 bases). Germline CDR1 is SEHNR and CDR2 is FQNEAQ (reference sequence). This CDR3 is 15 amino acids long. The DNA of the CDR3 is TGTGCCAGCAGCGTAGAGAGACAGAGCAGAGATACGCAGTATTTT. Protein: CASSVERQSRDTQYF.

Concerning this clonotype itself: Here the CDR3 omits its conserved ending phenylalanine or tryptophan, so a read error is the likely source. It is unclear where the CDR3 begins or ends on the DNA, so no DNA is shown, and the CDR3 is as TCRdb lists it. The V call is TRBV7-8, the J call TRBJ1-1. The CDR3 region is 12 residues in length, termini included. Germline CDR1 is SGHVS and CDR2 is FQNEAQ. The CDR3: CASSLAGSHDFL.

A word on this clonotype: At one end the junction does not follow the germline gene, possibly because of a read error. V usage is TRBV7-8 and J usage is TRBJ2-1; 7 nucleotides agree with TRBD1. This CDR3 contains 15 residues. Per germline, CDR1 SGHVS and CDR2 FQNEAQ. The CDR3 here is CASSLGTGRYTEQFF. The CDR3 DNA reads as TGTGCCAGCAGCTTAGGGACAGGTCGATACACTGAGCAGTTCTTC.

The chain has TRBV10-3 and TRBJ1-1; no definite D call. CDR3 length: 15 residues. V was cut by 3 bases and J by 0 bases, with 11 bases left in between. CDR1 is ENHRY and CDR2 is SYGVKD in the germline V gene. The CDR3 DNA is TGTGCCATCAGTGATTTTGTGGGGATGAACACTGAAGCTTTCTTT. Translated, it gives CAISDFVGMNTEAFF.

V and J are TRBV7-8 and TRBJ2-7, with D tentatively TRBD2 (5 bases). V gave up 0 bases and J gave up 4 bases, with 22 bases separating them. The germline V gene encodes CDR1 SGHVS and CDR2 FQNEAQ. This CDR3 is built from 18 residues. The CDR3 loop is CASSLAGAEIRSIYEQYV. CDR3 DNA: TGTGCCAGCAGCTTAGCGGGAGCGGAGATACGCAGTATTTACGAGCAGTACGTC.

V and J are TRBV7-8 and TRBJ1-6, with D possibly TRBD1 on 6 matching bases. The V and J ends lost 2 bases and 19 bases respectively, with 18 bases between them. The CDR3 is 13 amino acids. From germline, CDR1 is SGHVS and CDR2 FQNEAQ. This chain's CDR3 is CASSLSGHLDMHF. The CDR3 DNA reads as TGTGCCAGCAGCTTATCGGGACATCTCGATATGCACTTT.

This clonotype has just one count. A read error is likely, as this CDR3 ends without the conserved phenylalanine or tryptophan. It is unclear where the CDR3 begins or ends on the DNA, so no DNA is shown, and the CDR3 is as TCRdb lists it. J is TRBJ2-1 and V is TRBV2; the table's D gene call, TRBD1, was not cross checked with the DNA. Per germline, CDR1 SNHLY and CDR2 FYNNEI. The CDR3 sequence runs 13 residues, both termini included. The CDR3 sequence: CASRDGGLQERRS.

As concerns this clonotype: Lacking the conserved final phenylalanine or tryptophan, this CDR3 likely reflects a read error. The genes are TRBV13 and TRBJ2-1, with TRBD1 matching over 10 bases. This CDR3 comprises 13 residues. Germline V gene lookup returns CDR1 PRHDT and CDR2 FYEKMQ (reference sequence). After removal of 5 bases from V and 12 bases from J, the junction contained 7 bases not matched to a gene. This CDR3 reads CASSDRDRGLQFV. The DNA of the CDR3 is TGTGCCAGCAGCGATCGGGACAGGGGCTTGCAGTTCGTC.

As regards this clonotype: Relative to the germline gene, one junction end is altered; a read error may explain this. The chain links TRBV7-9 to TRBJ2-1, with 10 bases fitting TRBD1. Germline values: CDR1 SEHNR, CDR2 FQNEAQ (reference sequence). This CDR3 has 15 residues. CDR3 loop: CATSIDGQGEDEQFF. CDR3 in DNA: TGTGCCACCAGCATAGATGGACAGGGGGAGGATGAGCAGTTCTTC.

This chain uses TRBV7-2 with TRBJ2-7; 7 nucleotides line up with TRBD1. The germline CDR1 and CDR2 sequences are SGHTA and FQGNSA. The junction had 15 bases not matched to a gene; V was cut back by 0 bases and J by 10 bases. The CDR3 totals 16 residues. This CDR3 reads CASSLAGGADYGYQYV. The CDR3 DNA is TGTGCCAGCAGCTTAGCAGGGGGCGCCGACTATGGCTACCAGTACGTC.

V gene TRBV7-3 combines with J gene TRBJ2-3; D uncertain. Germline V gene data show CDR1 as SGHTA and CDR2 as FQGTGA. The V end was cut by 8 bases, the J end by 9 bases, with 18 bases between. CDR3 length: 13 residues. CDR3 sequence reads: CASGDEAKATQYF. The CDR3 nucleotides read TGTGCCAGCGGAGACGAGGCCAAAGCCACGCAGTATTTT.